Sequencing of this T cell receptor (beta chain) was carried out in a study of cytomegalovirus exposure and HLA in healthy donors. V was shortened by 6 bases and J by 4 bases, with 18 bases between the two germline ends. CDR1 is MDHEN and CDR2 is SYDVKM in the germline V gene. The CDR3 runs 15 residues. This clone appeared a single time. Vbeta (60) and Jbeta (13) primers were used in the PCR. Using immunoSEQ multiplex PCR, the repertoire was profiled, and TCRdb retains in-frame clones only, with some absent. The sample carries fewer than 200,000 clones, roughly 80% recorded once. This clonotype originated in a woman under 30 in good health and CMV-seronegative. Sample: PBMCs. The gene calls are TRBV28 and TRBJ1-2; D perhaps matches TRBD1 (6 bases). DNA of the CDR3: TGTGCCAGCAGGGAGTTCTGGGGGGGCGCCTATGGCTACACCTTC. The encoded protein is CASREFWGGAYGYTF.